Following are 27 T cell receptor beta chains from one sample sequenced in a study of vaccination and CD4 T cells after COVID-19. Specified treatment: approximately nine-day PBMC culture with coronavirus spike peptide pools or control peptides (ViraFEST assay). Once obtained from cultured CD4+ T cells, the DNA was sequenced using the Oncomine TCR Beta short-read assay. TCRdb re-derived calls from the PCR reads in MiXCR, one entry per CDR3 protein. The profile shows about 11,000 distinct CDR3 sequences, roughly 67% of them singletons. No antigens are known for them. Sample: CD4+ T cells from blood, cultured in vitro. These TCRs come from a human donor who had recovered from COVID-19.

This clonotype was seen only a few times. V gene TRBV7-9 combines with J gene TRBJ1-5; D is ambiguous. From germline, CDR1 is SEHNR and CDR2 FQNEAQ (reference sequence). Trimming took 4 bases from V and 6 from J, leaving 13 bases between them. This CDR3 is 14 amino acids long. The CDR3 sequence: CASSSSAFGQPQHF. CDR3 nucleotide sequence: TGTGCCAGCAGCTCCTCGGCATTTGGTCAGCCCCAGCATTTT.

This chain connects TRBV21-1 to TRBJ1-6; TRBD1 is the table's D call, not checked against the DNA. TRBV21-1 is shown as a pseudogene. The CDR3 spans 16 residues. The CDR3 DNA reads as TGTGCCAGTAGCAAAGGTCTAAAAGGGGTTCATTCACCCCTCCACTTT. This sequence encodes CASSKGLKGVHSPLHF.

This clonotype has a handful of counts. The chain joins TRBV18 to TRBJ1-1; 7 nucleotides align to TRBD1. The germline V gene encodes CDR1 KGHSH and CDR2 LQKENI. V shed 5 bases and J 1 base; nucleotides not matched to a gene: 7. The CDR3 is made up of 15 amino acids. CDR3 loop: CASSLGTAENTEAFF. CDR3 sequence (DNA): TGTGCCAGCTCATTAGGGACAGCAGAGAACACTGAAGCTTTCTTT.

V gene TRBV11-3 combines with J gene TRBJ2-3; 8 nucleotides line up with TRBD2. V was clipped by 2 bases and J by 6 bases; unmatched bases: 4. The germline V gene encodes CDR1 SGHNT and CDR2 YENEEA. The CDR3 covers 14 residues. As DNA, the CDR3 is TGTGCCAGCAGCTTACGGACTAGCCAGGATACGCAGTATTTT. Protein: CASSLRTSQDTQYF.

DNA of the CDR3: TGTGCCGGGTCCTCGGAACCGACTTCCTACGAGCAGTACTTC. Translated, it gives CAGSSEPTSYEQYF. This sequence joins TRBV10-3 and TRBJ2-7, with D uncertain. The CDR3 totals 14 residues. V was shortened by 11 bases and J by 1 base, with 18 bases between the two germline ends. In germline, CDR1 is ENHRY, CDR2 SYGVKD.

This clonotype has a handful of counts. The rearrangement joins TRBV20-1 to TRBJ1-2; the D is unclear. CDR3 length: 12 amino acids. Germline CDR1 DFQATT, CDR2 SNEGSKA (reference sequence). V shed 1 base and J shed 7 bases, with 10 bases lying between them. Here the CDR3 reads CSARVSDRGYTF. The DNA of the CDR3 is TGCAGTGCTAGAGTTTCGGACCGTGGCTACACCTTC.

The chain carries TRBV30 and TRBJ1-3; D perhaps matches TRBD1 (5 bases). Germline V lookup: CDR1 GTSNPN, CDR2 SVGIG (reference sequence). Trimming took 8 bases from V and 4 from J, leaving 9 bases between them. This CDR3 spans 11 amino acids. CDR3 in amino acids: CALGAGNTIYF. In DNA form, the CDR3 reads TGTGCCCTAGGGGCAGGAAACACCATATATTTT.

This chain connects TRBV7-8 to TRBJ1-1; D gene ambiguous. Trimming pared 0 bases from V and 0 bases from J, leaving 11 bases between. The CDR3 loop spans 16 amino acids. Germline CDR1 is SGHVS and CDR2 is FQNEAQ. CDR3 nucleotides: TGTGCCAGCAGCTTAGCAAAAGGGTGGTTGAACACTGAAGCTTTCTTT. This codes for CASSLAKGWLNTEAFF.

The chain joins TRBV7-8 to TRBJ1-3; no clear D. There are 14 residues in the CDR3. V was trimmed by 0 bases and J by 7 bases, leaving 10 bases between them. Germline CDR1 and CDR2: SGHVS and FQNEAQ. The DNA for the CDR3 is TGTGCCAGCAGCTTAGCGTCGTCCCGGAACACCATATATTTT. Its translation: CASSLASSRNTIYF.

This clonotype was found a few times. CDR3 region: CSARGTTTAYEQYF. The CDR3 DNA sequence: TGCAGTGCTAGAGGCACCACAACCGCCTACGAGCAGTACTTC. The chain uses TRBV20-1 and TRBJ2-7; D remains ambiguous. This CDR3 is built from 14 residues. Germline V gene sequence: CDR1 DFQATT, CDR2 SNEGSKA (reference sequence). Trimming left V 1 base short and J 2 bases short, with 12 bases between.

The rearrangement links TRBV20-1 to TRBJ2-7; 9 nucleotides agree with TRBD2. Losses at the gene ends were 5 bases for V and 4 bases for J; bases not matched to a gene: 6. This CDR3 spans 13 amino acids. Looked up from germline, CDR1 is DFQATT and CDR2 is SNEGSKA (reference sequence). The CDR3 region has the DNA TGCAGTGCTGAAAGCGGGGGGCCGTACGAGCAGTACTTC. This translates into CSAESGGPYEQYF.

This clonotype was detected a few times. J is TRBJ1-1 and V is TRBV24-1; a weak D match, TRBD1 (5 bases). V lost 5 bases to trimming and J lost 1 base, with 10 bases between them. Germline V gives CDR1 KGHDR, CDR2 SFDVKD. This CDR3 spans 14 amino acids. In DNA, the CDR3 is TGTGCCACCAGTGTTTCTCAGGGGAACACTGAAGCTTTCTTT. The encoded protein is CATSVSQGNTEAFF.

This rearrangement joins TRBV24-1 to TRBJ2-3; D gene uncertain. This CDR3 contains 12 residues. CDR1 and CDR2 (germline): KGHDR, SFDVKD. With 1 base removed from V and 6 bases from J, the gap between germline ends came to 4 bases. CDR3 protein: CATSDFSDTQYF. In DNA form, the CDR3 reads TGTGCCACCAGTGATTTTTCCGATACGCAGTATTTT.

This clonotype was seen a few times. The chain carries TRBV29-1 and TRBJ2-7; no reliable D call. Germline assignment: CDR1 SQVTM and CDR2 ANQGSEA. The CDR3 contains 12 residues. Trimming pared 0 bases from V and 2 bases from J, leaving 5 bases between. CDR3 DNA: TGCAGCGTTGAAGAGGCCCCCTACGAGCAGTACTTC. It is translated as CSVEEAPYEQYF.

This CDR3 is CAISQYSGGAEQPQHF. The CDR3 region has the DNA TGTGCCATCAGTCAGTATAGTGGGGGCGCGGAGCAGCCCCAGCATTTT. This chain connects TRBV10-3 to TRBJ1-5, with D possibly being TRBD1 (6 bases). This CDR3 spans 16 amino acids. The V and J ends lost 5 bases and 7 bases respectively, with 21 bases between them. CDR1 is ENHRY, CDR2 SYGVKD, per germline.

This chain joins TRBV11-1 and TRBJ2-1, with D perhaps TRBD2 (5 bases). The germline V and J ends were trimmed by 5 bases and 3 bases, with 11 bases remaining between them. The CDR3 consists of 14 residues. CDR1 and CDR2 from the germline V gene are SGHAT and FQDESV (reference sequence). For the CDR3, the DNA is TGTGCCAGCAGCACATCCGGGAACTACAATGAGCAGTTCTTC. Its translation is CASSTSGNYNEQFF.

The rearrangement uses TRBV7-2 and TRBJ1-5; possibly TRBD1 for D (6 bases). Trimming removed 4 bases from V and 1 base from J, with 11 bases in between. The CDR3 loop spans 15 amino acids. Germline-derived CDR1 and CDR2 are SGHTA and FQGNSA. CDR3 residues: CASSSPGQSNQPQHF. The CDR3 nucleotides read TGTGCCAGCAGCTCCCCGGGACAAAGCAATCAGCCCCAGCATTTT.

V gene TRBV20-1 combines with J gene TRBJ1-5; 12 nucleotides match TRBD1. The CDR3 extends over 22 amino acids. Looked up from germline, CDR1 is DFQATT and CDR2 is SNEGSKA (reference sequence). V gave up 0 bases and J gave up 5 bases; unmatched junction bases: 23. CDR3 residues: CSARDFRVFESRGQGADQPQHF. CDR3 bases: TGCAGTGCTAGAGATTTTAGAGTCTTCGAGTCTAGGGGACAGGGGGCCGATCAGCCCCAGCATTTT.

This chain joins TRBV7-2 and TRBJ2-5; no reliable D call. CDR3 length: 15 residues. CDR1 is SGHTA, CDR2 FQGNSA, per germline. Deletions cut 1 base from V and 1 base from J, with 10 bases between. In DNA, the CDR3 is TGTGCCAGCAGCTTAGATTCCCGCAGCCAAGAGACCCAGTACTTC. Its protein is CASSLDSRSQETQYF. Full variable domain (rest looked up from reference TRBV7-2 and TRBJ2-5): GAGVSQSPSNKVTEKGKDVELRCDPISGHTALYWYRQSLGQGLEFLIYFQGNSAPDKSGLPSDRFSAERTGGSVSTLTIQRTQQEDSAVYLCASSLDSRSQETQYFGPGTRLLVL.

In its sample, this clonotype was seen a few times. The chain is built from TRBV20-1 and TRBJ1-1, with a possible D match to TRBD1 (6 bases). This CDR3 is built from 11 residues. The V end lost 6 bases, the J end lost 5 bases, and 10 bases lay between the germline ends. Per germline, CDR1 DFQATT and CDR2 SNEGSKA (reference sequence). The CDR3 DNA is TGCAGTGCCGGGGGGCCAACTGAAGCTTTCTTT. Amino acid sequence: CSAGGPTEAFF.

The J gene is TRBJ1-2, the V gene TRBV19, with D tentatively TRBD1 (5 bases). V lost 3 bases to trimming and J lost 0 bases, with 11 bases between them. Germline assignment: CDR1 LNHDA and CDR2 SQIVND (reference sequence). This CDR3 has 15 amino acids. The CDR3 protein is CASSIRADTNYGYTF. The CDR3 DNA is TGTGCCAGTAGTATTAGGGCGGACACTAACTATGGCTACACCTTC.

This clonotype was seen a few times. The chain recombines TRBV6-1 with TRBJ1-2; TRBD1 is a possible D gene (5 bases). Per germline, CDR1 MNHNS and CDR2 SASEGT. This CDR3 region has 15 residues. V gave up 1 base and J gave up 1 base, with 10 bases separating them. The DNA for the CDR3 is TGTGCCAGCAGTGAAGGTGGGGGAGGTAACTATGGCTACACCTTC. It specifies CASSEGGGGNYGYTF.

This clonotype was observed a few times. CDR3 bases: TGTGCCAGCAGTAGGGACAGCCTCTCTGGGGCCAACGTCCTGACTTTC. Protein: CASSRDSLSGANVLTF. This chain joins TRBV7-2 and TRBJ2-6, with TRBD1 matching 7 bases. The junction had 5 bases not matched to a gene; V was cut back by 6 bases and J by 0 bases. CDR1 is SGHTA, CDR2 FQGNSA, per germline. The CDR3 loop spans 16 amino acids.

V usage is TRBV19 and J usage is TRBJ1-2; D is perhaps TRBD1 (6 bases). V was cut by 7 bases and J by 1 base, with 10 bases left in between. CDR3 length: 13 amino acids. From germline, CDR1 is LNHDA and CDR2 SQIVND (reference sequence). DNA of the CDR3: TGTGCCAGTACAGGGGCTGTTAACTATGGCTACACCTTC. Amino acid sequence: CASTGAVNYGYTF.

The chain carries TRBV4-1 and TRBJ2-5, with 14 bases lining up with TRBD2. Germline assignment: CDR1 MGHRA and CDR2 YSYEKL. V dropped 4 bases and J dropped 3; count of bases not matched to a gene: 13. CDR3 length equals 19 residues. In DNA form, the CDR3 reads TGCGCCAGCAGCCTTCCCCCCGGGACTAGCGGGAGAATGGAAGAGACCCAGTACTTC. The encoded protein is CASSLPPGTSGRMEETQYF.

The gene calls are TRBV27 and TRBJ1-2; 7 nucleotides line up with TRBD1. Germline V gene sequence: CDR1 MNHEY, CDR2 SMNVEV (reference sequence). The CDR3 sequence is 13 residues long. V gave up 7 bases and J gave up 3 bases; unmatched junction bases: 5. The CDR3 DNA reads TGTGCCAGCAATCCTGACAGGGACTATGGCTACACCTTC. It codes for CASNPDRDYGYTF.

V gene TRBV5-4 combines with J gene TRBJ2-7, with D perhaps TRBD2 (6 bases). The ends were cut back, 1 base at V and 0 bases at J, with 14 bases in the middle. Germline CDR1 is SGHNT and CDR2 is YYREEE (reference sequence). The CDR3 runs to 16 residues. As DNA, the CDR3 is TGTGCCAGCAGCTTGTATCCGACCGGGAGCTCCTACGAGCAGTACTTC. This codes for CASSLYPTGSSYEQYF.